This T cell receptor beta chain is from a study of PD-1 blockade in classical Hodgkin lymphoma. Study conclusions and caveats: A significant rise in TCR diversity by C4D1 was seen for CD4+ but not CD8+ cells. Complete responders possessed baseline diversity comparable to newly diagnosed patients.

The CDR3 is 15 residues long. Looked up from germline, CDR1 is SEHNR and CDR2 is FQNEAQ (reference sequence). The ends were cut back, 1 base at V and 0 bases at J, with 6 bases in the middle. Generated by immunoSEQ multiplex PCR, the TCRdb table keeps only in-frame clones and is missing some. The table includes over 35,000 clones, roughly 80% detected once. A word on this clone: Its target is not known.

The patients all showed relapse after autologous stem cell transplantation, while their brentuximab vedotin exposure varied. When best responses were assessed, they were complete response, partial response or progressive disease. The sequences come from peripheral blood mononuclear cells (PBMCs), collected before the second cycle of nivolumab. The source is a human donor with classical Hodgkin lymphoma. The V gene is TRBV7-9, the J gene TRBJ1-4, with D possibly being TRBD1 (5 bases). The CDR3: CASSLGTTTNEKLFF. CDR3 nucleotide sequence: TGTGCCAGCAGCTTAGGGACAACAACTAATGAAAAACTGTTTTTT.